This T cell receptor (beta chain) comes out of a study of blood T cell repertoires in COVID-19. Overall study context: Material from acute and convalescent COVID-19 was sourced from the United States, Italy and Spain.

Germline CDR1 reads MGHDK; CDR2 reads SYGVNS. V shed 1 base, J shed 4 bases, and the junction held 5 bases outside the gene matches. CDR3 length: 15 amino acids. The assay was immunoSEQ multiplex PCR, and TCRdb's table has in-frame clones only and misses some. The table includes 250,000 to 300,000 clones, approximately 85% detected once. This chain links TRBV25-1 with TRBJ1-1, with TRBD1 identical over 8 bases. The sequence was obtained from a woman in her sixties or seventies with acute or convalescent COVID-19. Material: peripheral blood. As DNA, the CDR3 is TGTGCCAGCAGTGAATGGCTGACAGGGGTCACTGAAGCTTTCTTT. Amino acids: CASSEWLTGVTEAFF.